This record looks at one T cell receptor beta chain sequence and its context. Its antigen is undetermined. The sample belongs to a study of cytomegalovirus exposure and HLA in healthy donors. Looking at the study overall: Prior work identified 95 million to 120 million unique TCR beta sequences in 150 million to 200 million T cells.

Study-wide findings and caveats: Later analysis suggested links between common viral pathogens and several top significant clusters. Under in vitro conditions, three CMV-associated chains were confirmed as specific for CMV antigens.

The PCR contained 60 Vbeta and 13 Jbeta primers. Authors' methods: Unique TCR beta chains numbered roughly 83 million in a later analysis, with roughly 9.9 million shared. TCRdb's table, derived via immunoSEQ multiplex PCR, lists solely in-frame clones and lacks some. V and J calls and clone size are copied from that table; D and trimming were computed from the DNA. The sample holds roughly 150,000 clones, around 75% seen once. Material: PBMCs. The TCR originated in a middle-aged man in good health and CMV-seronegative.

The CDR3 loop is CAWGKGTGGQPQHF. The CDR3 region has the DNA TGTGCCTGGGGGAAAGGGACAGGGGGCCAGCCCCAGCATTTT. The chain employs TRBV30 and TRBJ1-5; 12 bases match TRBD1. Trimming removed 5 bases from V and 7 bases from J; junction bases left unmatched: 6. Germline lookup yields CDR1 GTSNPN and CDR2 SVGIG (reference sequence). The CDR3 loop spans 14 amino acids.